This T cell receptor beta chain was recovered during a study of identical twins. The CDR3 runs 16 residues. From germline, CDR1 is MDHEN and CDR2 SYDVKM. Germline trimming cut 6 bases from V and 4 bases from J; bases unmatched to any gene: 12. Via MiXCR, TCRdb re-called the 5' RACE reads, giving one row per CDR3 protein. The sample has approximately 490,000 distinct CDR3 sequences; around 24% are singletons. These data also formed part of another study, on yellow fever vaccine responses in identical twins.

This chain connects TRBV28 to TRBJ2-3, with TRBD2 matching 8 bases. The TCR sequence derives from a woman aged 18 to 35 in good health. The sample consisted of CD4+ T cells sorted from blood. Here the CDR3 reads CASRRFSGSRADTQYF. CDR3 bases: TGTGCCAGCAGGAGGTTCAGCGGGAGTAGGGCAGATACGCAGTATTTT.